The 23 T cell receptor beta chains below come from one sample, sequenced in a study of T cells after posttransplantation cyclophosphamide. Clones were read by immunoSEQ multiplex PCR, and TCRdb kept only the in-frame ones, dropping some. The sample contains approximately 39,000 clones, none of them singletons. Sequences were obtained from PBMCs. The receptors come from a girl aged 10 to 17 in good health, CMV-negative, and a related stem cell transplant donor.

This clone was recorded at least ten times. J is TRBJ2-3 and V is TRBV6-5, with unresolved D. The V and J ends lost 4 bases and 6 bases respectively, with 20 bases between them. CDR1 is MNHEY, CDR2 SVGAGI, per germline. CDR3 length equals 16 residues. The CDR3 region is CASSSPRRSQSDTQYF. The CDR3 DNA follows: TGTGCCAGCAGTTCGCCGAGGCGGAGCCAGAGTGATACGCAGTATTTT.

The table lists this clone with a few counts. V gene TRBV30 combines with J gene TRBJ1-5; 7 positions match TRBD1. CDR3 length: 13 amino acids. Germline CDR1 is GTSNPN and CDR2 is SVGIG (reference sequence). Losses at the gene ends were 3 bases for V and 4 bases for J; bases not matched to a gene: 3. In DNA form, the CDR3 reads TGTGCCTGGAGGGACAGGAGTAATCAGCCCCAGCATTTT. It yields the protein CAWRDRSNQPQHF.

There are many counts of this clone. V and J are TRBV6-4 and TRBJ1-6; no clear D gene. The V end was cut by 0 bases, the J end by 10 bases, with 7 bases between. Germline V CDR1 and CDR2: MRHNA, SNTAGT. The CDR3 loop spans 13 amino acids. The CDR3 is CASSDSPESPLHF. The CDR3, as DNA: TGTGCCAGCAGTGACTCCCCTGAGTCACCCCTCCACTTT.

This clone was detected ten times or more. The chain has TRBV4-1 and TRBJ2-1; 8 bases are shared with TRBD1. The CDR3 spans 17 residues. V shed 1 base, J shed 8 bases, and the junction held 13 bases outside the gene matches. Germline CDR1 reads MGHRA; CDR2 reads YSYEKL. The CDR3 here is CASSQAPPRGLVDEQFF. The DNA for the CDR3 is TGCGCCAGCAGCCAAGCCCCCCCCAGGGGGCTAGTTGATGAGCAGTTCTTC.

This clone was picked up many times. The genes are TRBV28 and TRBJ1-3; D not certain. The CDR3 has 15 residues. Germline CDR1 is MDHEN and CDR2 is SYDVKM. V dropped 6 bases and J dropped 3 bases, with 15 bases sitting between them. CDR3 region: CASRAGGRLGNTIYF. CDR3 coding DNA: TGTGCCAGCAGAGCTGGAGGGCGACTTGGAAACACCATATATTTT.

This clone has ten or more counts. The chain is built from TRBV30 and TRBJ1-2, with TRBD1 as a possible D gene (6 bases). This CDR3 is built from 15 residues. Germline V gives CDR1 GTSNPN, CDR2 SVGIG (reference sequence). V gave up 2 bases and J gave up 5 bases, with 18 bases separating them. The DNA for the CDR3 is TGTGCCTGGAGTCGAGGAGAACAGGGTTATTATGGCTACACCTTC. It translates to CAWSRGEQGYYGYTF. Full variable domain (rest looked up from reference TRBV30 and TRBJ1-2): SQTIHQWPATLVQPVGSPLSLECTVEGTSNPNLYWYRQAAGRGLQLLFYSVGIGQISSEVPQNLSASRPQDRQFILSSKKLLLSDSGFYLCAWSRGEQGYYGYTFGSGTRLTVV.

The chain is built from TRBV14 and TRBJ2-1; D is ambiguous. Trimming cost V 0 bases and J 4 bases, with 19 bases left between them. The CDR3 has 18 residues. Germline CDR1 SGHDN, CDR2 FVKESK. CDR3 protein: CASSQDREFVALYNEQFF. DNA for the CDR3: TGTGCCAGCAGCCAAGATCGTGAGTTTGTCGCCTTATACAATGAGCAGTTCTTC.

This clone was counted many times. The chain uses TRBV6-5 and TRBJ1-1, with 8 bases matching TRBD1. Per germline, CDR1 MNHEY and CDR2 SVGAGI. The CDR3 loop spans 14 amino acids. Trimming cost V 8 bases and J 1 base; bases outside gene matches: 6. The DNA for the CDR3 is TGTGCCAGCGCGGATACAGGGGGGAACACTGAAGCTTTCTTT. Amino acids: CASADTGGNTEAFF.

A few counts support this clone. The DNA for the CDR3 is TGTGCCACCAGCAAACGAGGCCCTAGCTCCTACAATGAGCAGTTCTTC. Translated, it gives CATSKRGPSSYNEQFF. V is TRBV15 and J is TRBJ2-1; no clear D gene. Trimming removed 4 bases from V and 0 bases from J, with 13 bases in between. CDR3 size: 16 residues. Germline V gene sequence: CDR1 LNHNV, CDR2 YYDKDF (reference sequence).

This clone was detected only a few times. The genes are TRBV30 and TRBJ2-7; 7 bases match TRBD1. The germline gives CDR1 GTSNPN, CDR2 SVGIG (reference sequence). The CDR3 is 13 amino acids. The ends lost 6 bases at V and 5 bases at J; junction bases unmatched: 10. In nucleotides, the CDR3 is TGTGCCTGCAAACAGGGGTTGGTCCACGAGCAGTACTTC. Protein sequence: CACKQGLVHEQYF.

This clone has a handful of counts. The CDR3 sequence is CASSLESDRGQLSSNNEQFF. In DNA, the CDR3 is TGCGCCAGCAGCTTAGAGTCGGACAGGGGGCAGTTAAGTAGTAACAATGAGCAGTTCTTC. V is TRBV5-1 and J is TRBJ2-1; 11 positions agree with TRBD1. The CDR3 runs to 20 residues. Trimming at V came to 2 bases and at J to 5 bases, leaving 18 bases not matched to a gene. Looked up from germline, CDR1 is SGHRS and CDR2 is YFSETQ.

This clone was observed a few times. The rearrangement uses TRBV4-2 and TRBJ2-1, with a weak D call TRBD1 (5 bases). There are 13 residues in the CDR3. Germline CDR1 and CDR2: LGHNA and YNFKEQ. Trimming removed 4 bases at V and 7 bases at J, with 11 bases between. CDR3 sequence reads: CASSLKGQNEQFF. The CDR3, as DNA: TGTGCCAGCAGCCTTAAGGGGCAGAATGAGCAGTTCTTC.

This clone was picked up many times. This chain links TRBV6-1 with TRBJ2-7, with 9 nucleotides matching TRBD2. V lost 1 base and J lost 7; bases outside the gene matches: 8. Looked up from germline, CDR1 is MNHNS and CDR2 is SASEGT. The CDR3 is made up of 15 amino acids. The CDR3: CASSEDAGGPGEQYF. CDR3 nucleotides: TGTGCCAGCAGTGAAGATGCGGGGGGGCCGGGTGAGCAGTACTTC.

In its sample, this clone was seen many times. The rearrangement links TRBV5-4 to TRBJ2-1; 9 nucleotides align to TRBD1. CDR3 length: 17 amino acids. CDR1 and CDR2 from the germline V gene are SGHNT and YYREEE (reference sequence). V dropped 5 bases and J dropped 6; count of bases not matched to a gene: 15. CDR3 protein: CASRGTGQGVVANEQFF. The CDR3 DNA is TGTGCCAGCAGGGGCACGGGACAGGGTGTGGTGGCCAATGAGCAGTTCTTC.

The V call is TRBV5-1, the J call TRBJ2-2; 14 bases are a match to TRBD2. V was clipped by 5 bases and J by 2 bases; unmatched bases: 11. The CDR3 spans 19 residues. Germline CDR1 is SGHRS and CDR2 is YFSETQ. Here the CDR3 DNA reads TGCGCCAGCAGTTATGTGACTAGCGGGAGGGCAGGAAACACCGGGGAGCTGTTTTTT. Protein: CASSYVTSGRAGNTGELFF.

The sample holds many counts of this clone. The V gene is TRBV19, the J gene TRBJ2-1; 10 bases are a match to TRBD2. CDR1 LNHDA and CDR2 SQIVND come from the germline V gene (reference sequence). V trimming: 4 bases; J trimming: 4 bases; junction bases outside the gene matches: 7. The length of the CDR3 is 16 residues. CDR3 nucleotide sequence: TGTGCCAGTAGTACAGAAGCGGGGGGGTCTTACAATGAGCAGTTCTTC. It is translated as CASSTEAGGSYNEQFF.

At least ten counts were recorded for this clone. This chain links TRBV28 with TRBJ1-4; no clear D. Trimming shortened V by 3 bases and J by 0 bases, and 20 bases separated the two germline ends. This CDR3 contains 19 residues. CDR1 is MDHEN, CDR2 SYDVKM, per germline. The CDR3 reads CASSFLPYGSETTNEKLFF. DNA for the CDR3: TGTGCCAGCAGTTTTTTGCCATATGGCAGCGAGACAACTAATGAAAAACTGTTTTTT.

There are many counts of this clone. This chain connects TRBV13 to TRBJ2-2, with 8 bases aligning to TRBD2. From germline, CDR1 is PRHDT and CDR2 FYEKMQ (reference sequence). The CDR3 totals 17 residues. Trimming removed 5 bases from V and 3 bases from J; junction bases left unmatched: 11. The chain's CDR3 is CASSRPGSGRDTGELFF. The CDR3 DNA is TGTGCCAGCAGCCGGCCGGGAAGCGGGAGAGACACCGGGGAGCTGTTTTTT.

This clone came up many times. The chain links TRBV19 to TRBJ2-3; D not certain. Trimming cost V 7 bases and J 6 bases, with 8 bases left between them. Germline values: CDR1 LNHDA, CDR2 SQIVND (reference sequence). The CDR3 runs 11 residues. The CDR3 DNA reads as TGTGCCAGTACTAGGCGCGATACGCAGTATTTT. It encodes CASTRRDTQYF.

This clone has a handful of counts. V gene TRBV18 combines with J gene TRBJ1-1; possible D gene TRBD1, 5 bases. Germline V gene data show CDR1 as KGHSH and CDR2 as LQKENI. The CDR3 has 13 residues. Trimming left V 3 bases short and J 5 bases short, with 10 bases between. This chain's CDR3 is CASSPQGFTEAFF. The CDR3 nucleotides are TGTGCCAGCTCACCCCAGGGTTTTACTGAAGCTTTCTTT.

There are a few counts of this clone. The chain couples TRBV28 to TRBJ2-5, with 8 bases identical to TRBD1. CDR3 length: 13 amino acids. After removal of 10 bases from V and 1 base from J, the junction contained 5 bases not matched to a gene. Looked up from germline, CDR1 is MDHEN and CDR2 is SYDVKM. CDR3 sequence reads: CATLDRGQETQYF. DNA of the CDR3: TGTGCCACCCTCGACAGGGGCCAAGAGACCCAGTACTTC. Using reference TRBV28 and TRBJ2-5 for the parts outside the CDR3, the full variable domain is DVKVTQSSRYLVKRTGEKVFLECVQDMDHENMFWYRQDPGLGLRLIYFSYDVKMKEKGDIPEGYSVSREKKERFSLILESASTNQTSMYLCATLDRGQETQYFGPGTRLLVL.

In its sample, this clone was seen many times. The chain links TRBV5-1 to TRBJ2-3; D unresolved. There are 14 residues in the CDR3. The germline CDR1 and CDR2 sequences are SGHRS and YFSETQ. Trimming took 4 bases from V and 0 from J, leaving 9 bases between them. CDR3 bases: TGCGCCAGCAGCCCTCCTACTAGCACAGATACGCAGTATTTT. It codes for CASSPPTSTDTQYF.

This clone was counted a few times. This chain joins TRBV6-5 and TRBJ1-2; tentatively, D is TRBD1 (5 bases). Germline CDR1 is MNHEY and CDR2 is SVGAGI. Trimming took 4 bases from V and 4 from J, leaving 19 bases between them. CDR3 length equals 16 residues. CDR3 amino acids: CASSFRDHRISYGYTF. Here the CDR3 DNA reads TGTGCCAGCAGTTTCAGAGATCACAGGATTTCCTATGGCTACACCTTC.